This T cell receptor (beta chain) was captured in a study of blood T cell repertoires in COVID-19. Study background: The cDNA or gDNA used as material had been derived from T cells, B-cell-depleted T cells, or PBMCs.

Original processing notes: Estimated nucleated cell counts came from reference gene primer amplification. The assay was immunoSEQ multiplex PCR, and TCRdb's table has in-frame clones only and misses some. V and J calls and clone size come straight from that table; D and trimming were deduced from the DNA. This sample has hundreds of thousands of clones, with 70% to 90% found just once. This clonotype was obtained from a woman aged 25 to 39 with active or convalescent COVID-19. The sequenced sample was peripheral blood.

The CDR3 protein is CASSPVTGGEKNTIYF. The CDR3 coding sequence is TGTGCCAGCAGCCCGGTGACAGGGGGAGAAAAAAACACCATATATTTT. The chain combines TRBV5-4 with TRBJ1-3; TRBD1 agrees at 9 bases. CDR1 and CDR2 (germline): SGHNT, YYREEE (reference sequence). The CDR3 spans 16 residues. Losses at the gene ends were 4 bases for V and 6 bases for J; bases not matched to a gene: 11.